Below are 19 T cell receptor beta chains sequenced from a single sample in a study of cytomegalovirus exposure and HLA in healthy donors. Generated by immunoSEQ multiplex PCR, the TCRdb table keeps only in-frame clones and is missing some. This table has around 300,000 clones, around 86% appearing once. Material for sequencing was PBMCs. The receptors originated from a woman aged 18-30 years in good health and CMV-seronegative.

The chain couples TRBV2 to TRBJ2-3, with 9 positions matching TRBD2. Looked up from germline, CDR1 is SNHLY and CDR2 is FYNNEI. The CDR3 has 18 amino acids. V was pared by 3 bases and J by 4 bases, with 14 bases of the junction left unmatched. The CDR3 DNA reads TGTGCCAGCAGTGAGGGTAGCGGGGGACTGTGGGGTGCAGATACGCAGTATTTT. Translated: CASSEGSGGLWGADTQYF.

V usage is TRBV5-4 and J usage is TRBJ2-1, with 7 positions matching TRBD2. The CDR3 is 13 amino acids. Germline CDR1 is SGHNT and CDR2 is YYREEE (reference sequence). V gave up 2 bases and J gave up 6 bases; unmatched junction bases: 2. CDR3: CASSFGGGNEQFF. The CDR3 DNA reads TGTGCCAGCAGCTTTGGCGGGGGCAATGAGCAGTTCTTC.

This chain joins TRBV19 and TRBJ2-7; perhaps TRBD2 as D (5 bases). The CDR3 has 14 residues. The germline V gene encodes CDR1 LNHDA and CDR2 SQIVND (reference sequence). Trimming shortened V by 1 base and J by 0 bases, and 7 bases separated the two germline ends. Written as DNA, the CDR3 is TGTGCCAGTAGTATAGGGGAGAGCTCCTACGAGCAGTACTTC. It yields the protein CASSIGESSYEQYF.

V is TRBV28 and J is TRBJ2-1, with TRBD1 as a possible D gene (8 bases). Looked up from germline, CDR1 is MDHEN and CDR2 is SYDVKM. This CDR3 has 15 residues. The germline V and J ends were trimmed by 8 bases and 6 bases, with 20 bases remaining between them. The CDR3 loop reads CASGTAGQASNEQFF. The CDR3 nucleotides read TGTGCCAGCGGTACAGCGGGACAGGCCTCCAATGAGCAGTTCTTC.

The V gene is TRBV18, the J gene TRBJ2-3, with 8 bases lining up with TRBD2. Germline CDR1 is KGHSH and CDR2 is LQKENI. The CDR3 consists of 16 residues. V trimming: 1 base; J trimming: 6 bases; junction bases outside the gene matches: 9. The CDR3 bases are TGTGCCAGCTCACCACGCAGCGGGAGTGGGGTTGATACGCAGTATTTT. This translates into CASSPRSGSGVDTQYF.

The chain joins TRBV6-5 to TRBJ2-1; 9 nucleotides match TRBD2. V lost 6 bases to trimming and J lost 12 bases; unmatched junction nucleotides: 12. Germline CDR1 MNHEY, CDR2 SVGAGI. The CDR3 has 14 amino acids. The chain's CDR3 is CASSLIAGALGQFF. For the CDR3, the DNA is TGTGCCAGCAGCCTCATAGCGGGGGCCTTGGGGCAGTTCTTC.

The V and J genes are TRBV5-1 and TRBJ2-5; perhaps TRBD1 as D (5 bases). CDR3 length equals 15 residues. Germline V CDR1 and CDR2: SGHRS, YFSETQ. V was cut by 0 bases and J by 4 bases, with 13 bases left in between. The CDR3 bases are TGCGCCAGCAGCTTGGCTACAGGCCAAACAGAGACCCAGTACTTC. Its protein product is CASSLATGQTETQYF.

The chain recombines TRBV7-3 with TRBJ1-5; D possibly corresponds to TRBD1 (5 bases). The CDR3 spans 16 residues. V lost 1 base, J lost 6 bases, and 16 bases lay in between. Germline V gene sequence: CDR1 SGHTA, CDR2 FQGTGA. CDR3 DNA sequence: TGTGCCAGCAGCTTAATGGCGGCAGGGTCAAGTCAGCCCCAGCATTTT. Protein: CASSLMAAGSSQPQHF.

V is TRBV7-2 and J is TRBJ1-2; TRBD1 agrees at 8 bases. J lost 10 bases, V lost 5 bases, and 9 bases had no gene match. CDR1 is SGHTA, CDR2 FQGNSA, per germline. The length of the CDR3 is 13 residues. CDR3 bases: TGTGCCAGCAGCCCAGGGGGCAGGCAAGACTACACCTTC. Translation: CASSPGGRQDYTF.

The chain is built from TRBV6-6 and TRBJ2-7; 8 bases agree with TRBD2. V lost 2 bases, J lost 0 bases, and 6 bases stayed unmatched. Germline V lookup: CDR1 MNHNY, CDR2 SVGAGI (reference sequence). CDR3 size: 16 residues. The CDR3 DNA is TGTGCCAGCAGTTACATACGACTAGCGAGCTCCTACGAGCAGTACTTC. It translates to CASSYIRLASSYEQYF.

This chain links TRBV6-1 with TRBJ1-4, with 9 bases matching TRBD1. This CDR3 spans 15 amino acids. Unmatched junction bases numbered 7, after V lost 5 bases and J lost 6 bases. CDR1 is MNHNS, CDR2 SASEGT, per germline. The CDR3: CASSKQGAGDEKLFF. The CDR3 coding sequence is TGTGCCAGCAGTAAACAGGGGGCGGGGGATGAAAAACTGTTTTTT.

This rearrangement joins TRBV7-9 to TRBJ1-6; 7 bases map to TRBD1. The germline CDR1 and CDR2 sequences are SEHNR and FQNEAQ (reference sequence). V was clipped by 5 bases and J by 8 bases; unmatched bases: 9. The CDR3 totals 15 residues. CDR3 residues: CASSVVWTGDSPLHF. In DNA, the CDR3 is TGTGCCAGCAGCGTCGTTTGGACAGGTGATTCACCCCTCCACTTT.

The table lists this clone with a count of one. The chain is built from TRBV29-1 and TRBJ2-5; 7 bases match TRBD2. CDR3 size: 14 residues. Germline V lookup: CDR1 SQVTM, CDR2 ANQGSEA. Germline trimming cut 0 bases from V and 5 bases from J; bases unmatched to any gene: 6. The CDR3 DNA is TGCAGCGTTGAAGATGCTTTTAGCGGGGAGACCCAGTACTTC. Protein sequence: CSVEDAFSGETQYF.

The chain combines TRBV10-1 with TRBJ2-1; 9 positions agree with TRBD2. V was pared by 0 bases and J by 1 base, with 1 base of the junction left unmatched. Germline V CDR1 and CDR2: WNHNN, SYGVQD (reference sequence). The CDR3 consists of 16 residues. The CDR3 region is CASSESLAGSYNEQFF. DNA of the CDR3: TGCGCCAGCAGTGAGTCGCTAGCGGGATCCTACAATGAGCAGTTCTTC.

The V call is TRBV27, the J call TRBJ1-1; TRBD1 might be the D (5 bases). The CDR3 sequence is 13 residues long. V lost 3 bases to trimming and J lost 1 base, with 6 bases between them. Germline lookup yields CDR1 MNHEY and CDR2 SMNVEV (reference sequence). The CDR3 nucleotides are TGTGCCAGCAGTTTGGGGGGGAACACTGAAGCTTTCTTT. This translates into CASSLGGNTEAFF.

This chain links TRBV7-9 with TRBJ1-1, with D uncertain. The CDR3 runs 13 residues. Trimming took 1 base from V and 1 from J, leaving 4 bases between them. Germline-derived CDR1 and CDR2 are SEHNR and FQNEAQ (reference sequence). As DNA, the CDR3 is TGTGCCAGCAGCTTAGAAGCGAACACTGAAGCTTTCTTT. Its protein is CASSLEANTEAFF.

The chain uses TRBV4-1 and TRBJ1-5; weak D call: TRBD1 (6 bases). CDR3 length: 17 residues. CDR1 is MGHRA and CDR2 is YSYEKL in the germline V gene. V lost 0 bases and J 2 bases, leaving 14 bases between the germline ends. CDR3 residues: CASSQEGARGGNQPQHF. In DNA form, the CDR3 reads TGCGCCAGCAGCCAAGAAGGCGCCAGGGGAGGCAATCAGCCCCAGCATTTT.

The CDR3 spells CASSSLGGRIIADTQYF. CDR3 sequence (DNA): TGCGCCAGCAGCTCACTCGGGGGGCGGATCATAGCAGATACGCAGTATTTT. The genes are TRBV5-1 and TRBJ2-3; possible D gene TRBD2, 7 bases. Trimming removed 3 bases at V and 4 bases at J, with 21 bases between. CDR3 length: 17 amino acids. Germline V gene sequence: CDR1 SGHRS, CDR2 YFSETQ.

This clone appeared a single time. The chain has TRBV5-8 and TRBJ2-7; 7 nucleotides match TRBD2. Germline V gene sequence: CDR1 SGHTS, CDR2 YDEGEE. V dropped 4 bases and J dropped 5; count of bases not matched to a gene: 9. The CDR3 consists of 14 residues. CDR3 nucleotides: TGTGCCAGCAGCCCACGGTATGGGGGGGACGAGCAGTACTTC. It codes for CASSPRYGGDEQYF.